This TCR beta chain was profiled in a study of T cells expressing NK-cell markers (dated by TCRdb to 2019 to 2021). With respect to the entire study: Three sorted T-cell subsets (CD3+CD56+NKG2C+, CD3+CD56+NKG2C- and CD3+CD56-NKG2C+) from seven to nine donors had their TCR beta-chain repertoires profiled. Seven of the eight sequenced donors were HCMV-seropositive and one was HCMV-seronegative. Randomly selected healthy volunteers, three men and five women, were used as the eight sequenced donors. Sequencing of the libraries produced 2 x 150 bp reads on Illumina HiSeq 2000/2500, MiSeq or NextSeq. The research as a whole found: Whether the expanded NKG2C-expressing T cell clones were specific for HCMV antigens was left unclear. Those dominant clonotypes were again the most abundant among CD3+CD56-NKG2C+ cells in several donors, at roughly 25-60.1%. For five or six donors, the dominant CD3+CD56+NKG2C+ clonotypes were among the top 10 CD8+ clonotypes and accounted for about 1.0-7.5% of CD8+ T cells.

Comment on this clonotype: No cognate antigen has been identified for it.

The germline V gene specifies SGHRS as CDR1 and YFSETQ as CDR2. Counted from cysteine to phenylalanine, this CDR3 has 16 amino acids. Only the protein sequence is given. HCMV serostatus was determined by detecting HCMV-specific IgG in serum with a commercial ELISA kit. Ficoll density gradient centrifugation was used to isolate peripheral blood mononuclear cells from blood. The sample was run on an Illumina HiSeq 2000. TCR beta cDNA libraries were made by 5'RACE template switching that added a universal primer site and unique molecular identifiers. Priming for cDNA synthesis came from the TCR beta constant segment, and two successive PCR amplification steps followed. Per the authors' processing: MIGEC handled demultiplexing of the reads and grouping by UMI, while MiTCR was used to assemble and quantify clonotypes. To remove erroneous sequences, TCR cDNA sequences were retained only when supported by two or more reads. The tcR package was used for downstream repertoire analysis, and clonotypes were matched across fractions by CDR3 nucleotide sequence plus V segment. Antigen specificity was annotated against VDJdb with VDJmatch, allowing one amino acid substitution in CDR3. Once TCRdb had reprocessed the reads, it stored one entry per CDR3 protein sequence and supplied no DNA. Here the V and J calls rest on TCRdb's processing, not on the authors' analysis. The table held for this sample gives approximately 440,000 distinct CDR3 sequences. Of the sample, approximately 1.4% falls within the top ten clones.

Sequencing was carried out using blood T cells: a sorted CD56 or NKG2C T cell subset, CD4+ or CD8+ T cells, or bulk PBMC T cells (not recorded which). This clonotype originated in a woman between 50 and 59 years old in good health. Donor details come from another sample of the same person, matched by shared clones. The rearrangement combines TRBV5-1 with TRBJ2-1; as DNA is missing, the TRBD2 call by TCRdb cannot be tested. CDR3 reads: CASSWTTPTPYNEQFF.